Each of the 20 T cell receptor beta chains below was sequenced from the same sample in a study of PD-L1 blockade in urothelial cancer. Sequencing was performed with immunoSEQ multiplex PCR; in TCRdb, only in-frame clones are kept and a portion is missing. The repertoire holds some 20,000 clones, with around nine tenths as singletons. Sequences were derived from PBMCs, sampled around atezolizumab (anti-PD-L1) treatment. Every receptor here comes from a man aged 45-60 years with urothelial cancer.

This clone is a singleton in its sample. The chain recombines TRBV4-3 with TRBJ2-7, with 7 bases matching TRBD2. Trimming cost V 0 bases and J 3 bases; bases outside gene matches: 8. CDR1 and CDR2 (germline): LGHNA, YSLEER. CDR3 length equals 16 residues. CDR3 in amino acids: CASSQDFGGSSYEQYF. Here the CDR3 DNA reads TGCGCCAGCAGCCAAGATTTCGGGGGGAGTAGCTACGAGCAGTACTTC.

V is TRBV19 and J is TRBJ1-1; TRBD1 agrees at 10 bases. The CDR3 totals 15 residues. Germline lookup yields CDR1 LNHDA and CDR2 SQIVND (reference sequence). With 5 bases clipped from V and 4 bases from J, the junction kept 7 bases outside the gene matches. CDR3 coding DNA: TGTGCCAGTAGTCTGTTAGGACAGGGGGGCACTGAAGCTTTCTTT. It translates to CASSLLGQGGTEAFF.

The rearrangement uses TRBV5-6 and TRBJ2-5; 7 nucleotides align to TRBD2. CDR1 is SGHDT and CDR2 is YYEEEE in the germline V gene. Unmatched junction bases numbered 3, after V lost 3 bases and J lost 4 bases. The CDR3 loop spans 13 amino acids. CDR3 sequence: CASSWGGRETQYF. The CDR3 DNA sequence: TGTGCCAGCAGCTGGGGGGGAAGAGAGACCCAGTACTTC.

The CDR3 bases are TGTGCCAGCAGCTCGTCTGGCGGGACAGGTTACAATGAGCAGTTCTTC. Protein product: CASSSSGGTGYNEQFF. V and J are TRBV7-2 and TRBJ2-1, with TRBD1 matching over 8 bases. V shed 4 bases and J 4 bases; nucleotides not matched to a gene: 9. The CDR3 is 16 residues long. Germline CDR1 reads SGHTA; CDR2 reads FQGNSA.

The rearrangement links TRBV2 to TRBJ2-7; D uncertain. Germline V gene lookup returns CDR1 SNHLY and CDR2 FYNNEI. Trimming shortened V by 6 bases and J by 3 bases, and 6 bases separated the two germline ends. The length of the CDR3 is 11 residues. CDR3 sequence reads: CASSPLYEQYF. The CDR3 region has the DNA TGTGCCAGCAGCCCCCTCTACGAGCAGTACTTC.

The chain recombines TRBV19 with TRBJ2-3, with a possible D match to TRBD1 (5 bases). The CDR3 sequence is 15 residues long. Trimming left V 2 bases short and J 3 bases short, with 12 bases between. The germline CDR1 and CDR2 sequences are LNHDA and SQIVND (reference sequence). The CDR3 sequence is CASSIFKGSTDTQYF. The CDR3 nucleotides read TGTGCCAGTAGTATATTCAAGGGGTCGACAGATACGCAGTATTTT. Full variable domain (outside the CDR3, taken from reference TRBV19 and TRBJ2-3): DGGITQSPKYLFRKEGQNVTLSCEQNLNHDAMYWYRQDPGQGLRLIYYSQIVNDFQKGDIAEGYSVSREKKESFPLTVTSAQKNPTAFYLCASSIFKGSTDTQYFGPGTRLTVL.

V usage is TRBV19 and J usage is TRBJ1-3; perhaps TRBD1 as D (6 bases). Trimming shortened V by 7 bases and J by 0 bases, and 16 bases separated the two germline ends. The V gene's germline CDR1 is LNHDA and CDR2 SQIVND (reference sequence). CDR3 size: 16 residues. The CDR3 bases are TGTGCCAGTACCCTAGGACAGCGAGACTCTGGAAACACCATATATTTT. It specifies CASTLGQRDSGNTIYF.

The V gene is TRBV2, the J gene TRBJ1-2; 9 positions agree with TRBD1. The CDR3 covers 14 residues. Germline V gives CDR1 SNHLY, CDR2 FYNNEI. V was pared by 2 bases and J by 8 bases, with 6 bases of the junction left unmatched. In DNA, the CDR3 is TGTGCCAGCAGTGAATTACGGGGACAGGGAGGCTACACCTTC. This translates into CASSELRGQGGYTF.

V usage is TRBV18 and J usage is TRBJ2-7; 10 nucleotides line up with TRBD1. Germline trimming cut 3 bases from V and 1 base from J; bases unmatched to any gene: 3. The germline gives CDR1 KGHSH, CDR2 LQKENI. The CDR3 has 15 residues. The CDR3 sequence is CASSPGTGVSYEQYF. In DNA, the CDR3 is TGTGCCAGCTCACCCGGGACAGGGGTATCCTACGAGCAGTACTTC.

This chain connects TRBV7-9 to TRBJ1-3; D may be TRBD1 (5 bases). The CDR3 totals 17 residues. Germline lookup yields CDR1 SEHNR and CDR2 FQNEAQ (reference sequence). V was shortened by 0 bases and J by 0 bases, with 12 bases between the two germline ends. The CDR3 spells CASSLALGGNSGNTIYF. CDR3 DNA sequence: TGTGCCAGCAGCTTAGCGCTGGGGGGGAACTCTGGAAACACCATATATTTT. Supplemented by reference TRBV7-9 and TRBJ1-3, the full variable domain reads DTGVSQNPRHKITKRGQNVTFRCDPISEHNRLYWYRQTLGQGPEFLTYFQNEAQLEKSRLLSDRFSAERPKGSFSTLEIQRTEQGDSAMYLCASSLALGGNSGNTIYFGEGSWLTVV.

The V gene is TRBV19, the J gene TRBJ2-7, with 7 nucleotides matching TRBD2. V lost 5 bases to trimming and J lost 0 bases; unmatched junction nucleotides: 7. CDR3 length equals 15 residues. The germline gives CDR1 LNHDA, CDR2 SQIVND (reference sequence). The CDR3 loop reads CASSPRTRGSYEQYF. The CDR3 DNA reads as TGTGCCAGTAGTCCCCGGACTAGGGGCTCCTACGAGCAGTACTTC.

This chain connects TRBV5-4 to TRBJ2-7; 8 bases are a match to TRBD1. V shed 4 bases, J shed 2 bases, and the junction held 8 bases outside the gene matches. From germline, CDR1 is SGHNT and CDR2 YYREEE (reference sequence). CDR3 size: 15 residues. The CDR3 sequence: CASSPWTGKPYEQYF. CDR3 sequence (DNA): TGTGCCAGCAGCCCGTGGACAGGGAAACCCTACGAGCAGTACTTC.

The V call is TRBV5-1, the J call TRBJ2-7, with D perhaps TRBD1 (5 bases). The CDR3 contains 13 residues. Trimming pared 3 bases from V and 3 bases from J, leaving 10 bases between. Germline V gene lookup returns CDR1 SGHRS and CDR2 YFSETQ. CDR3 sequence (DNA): TGCGCCAGCAGCTATGGACAAGGCTACGAGCAGTACTTC. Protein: CASSYGQGYEQYF.

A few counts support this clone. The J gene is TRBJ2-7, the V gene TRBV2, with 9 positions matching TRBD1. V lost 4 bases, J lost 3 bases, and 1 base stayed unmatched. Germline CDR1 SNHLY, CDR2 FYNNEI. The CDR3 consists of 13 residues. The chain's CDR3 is CASSGTGDYEQYF. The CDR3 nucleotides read TGTGCCAGCAGTGGGACAGGGGACTACGAGCAGTACTTC.

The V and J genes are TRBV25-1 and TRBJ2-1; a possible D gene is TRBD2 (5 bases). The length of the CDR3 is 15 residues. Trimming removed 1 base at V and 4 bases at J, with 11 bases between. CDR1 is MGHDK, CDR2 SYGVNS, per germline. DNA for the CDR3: TGTGCCAGCAGTGAATCCCGATGGGAGTACAATGAGCAGTTCTTC. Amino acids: CASSESRWEYNEQFF.

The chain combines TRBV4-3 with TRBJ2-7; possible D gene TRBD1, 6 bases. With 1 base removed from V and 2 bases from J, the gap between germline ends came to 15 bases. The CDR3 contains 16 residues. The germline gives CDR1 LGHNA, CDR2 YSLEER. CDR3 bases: TGCGCCAGCAGCCAAGTAGACAGGATGAGGCCCTACGAGCAGTACTTC. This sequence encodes CASSQVDRMRPYEQYF.

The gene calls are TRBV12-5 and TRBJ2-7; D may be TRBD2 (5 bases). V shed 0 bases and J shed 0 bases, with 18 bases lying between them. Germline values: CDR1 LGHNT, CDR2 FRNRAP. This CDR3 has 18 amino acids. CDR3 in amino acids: CASGLVLSRGLSSYEQYF. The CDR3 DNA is TGTGCTAGTGGTTTGGTACTTTCGAGAGGGCTTAGCTCCTACGAGCAGTACTTC.

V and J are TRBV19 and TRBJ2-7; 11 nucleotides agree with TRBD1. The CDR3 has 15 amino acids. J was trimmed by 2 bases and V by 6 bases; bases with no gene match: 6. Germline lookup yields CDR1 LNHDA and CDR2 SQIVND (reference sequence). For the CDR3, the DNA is TGTGCCAGTAGGAAAGGGACAGGGGGTACCTACGAGCAGTACTTC. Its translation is CASRKGTGGTYEQYF.

CDR3 coding DNA: TGTGCCAGCAGCCCCGGACAGGGGGCAATGGTCGATCAGCCCCAGCATTTT. It codes for CASSPGQGAMVDQPQHF. This chain joins TRBV2 and TRBJ1-5; 11 positions match TRBD1. CDR1 is SNHLY, CDR2 FYNNEI, per germline. Trimming removed 6 bases from V and 5 bases from J; junction bases left unmatched: 12. The CDR3 sequence is 17 residues long. Full variable domain (remainder filled in from reference TRBV2 and TRBJ1-5): EPEVTQTPSHQVTQMGQEVILRCVPISNHLYFYWYRQILGQKVEFLVSFYNNEISEKSEIFDDQFSVERPDGSNFTLKIRSTKLEDSAMYFCASSPGQGAMVDQPQHFGDGTRLSIL.

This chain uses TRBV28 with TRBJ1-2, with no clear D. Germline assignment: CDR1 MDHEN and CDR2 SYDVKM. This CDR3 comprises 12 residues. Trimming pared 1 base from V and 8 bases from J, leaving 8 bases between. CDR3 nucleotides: TGTGCCAGCAGTTTATTTGCGAGAGGCTACACCTTC. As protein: CASSLFARGYTF.